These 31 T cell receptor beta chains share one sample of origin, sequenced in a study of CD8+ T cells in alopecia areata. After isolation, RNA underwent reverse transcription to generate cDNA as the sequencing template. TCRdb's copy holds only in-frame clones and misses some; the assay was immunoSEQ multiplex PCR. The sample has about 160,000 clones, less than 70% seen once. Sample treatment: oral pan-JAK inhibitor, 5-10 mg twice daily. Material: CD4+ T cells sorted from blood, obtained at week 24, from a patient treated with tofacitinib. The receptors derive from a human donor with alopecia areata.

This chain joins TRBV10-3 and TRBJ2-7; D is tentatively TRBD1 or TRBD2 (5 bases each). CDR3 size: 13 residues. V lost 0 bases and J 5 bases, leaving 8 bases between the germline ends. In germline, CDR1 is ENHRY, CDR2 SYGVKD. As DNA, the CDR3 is TGTGCCATCAGTGAGTCCAGGGAGCACGAGCAGTACTTC. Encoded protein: CAISESREHEQYF.

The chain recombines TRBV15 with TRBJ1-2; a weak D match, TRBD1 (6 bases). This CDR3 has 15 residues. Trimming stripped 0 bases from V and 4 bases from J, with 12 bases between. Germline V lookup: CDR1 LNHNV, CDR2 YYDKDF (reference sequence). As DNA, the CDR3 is TGTGCCACCAGCAGAGAATCGGGGGCCGGCTATGGCTACACCTTC. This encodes CATSRESGAGYGYTF.

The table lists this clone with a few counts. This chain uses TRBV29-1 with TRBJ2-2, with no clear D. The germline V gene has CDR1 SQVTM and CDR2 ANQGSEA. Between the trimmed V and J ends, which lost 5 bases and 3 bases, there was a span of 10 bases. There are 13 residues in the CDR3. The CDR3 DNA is TGCAGCGTTCTCCCCTTGGACACCGGGGAGCTGTTTTTT. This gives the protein CSVLPLDTGELFF.

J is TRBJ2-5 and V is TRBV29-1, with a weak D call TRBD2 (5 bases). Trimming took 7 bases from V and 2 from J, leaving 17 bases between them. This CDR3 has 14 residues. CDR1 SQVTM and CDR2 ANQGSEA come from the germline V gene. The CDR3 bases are TGCAGCGGTGAGGGATTTCGAGGGCAAGAGACCCAGTACTTC. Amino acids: CSGEGFRGQETQYF.

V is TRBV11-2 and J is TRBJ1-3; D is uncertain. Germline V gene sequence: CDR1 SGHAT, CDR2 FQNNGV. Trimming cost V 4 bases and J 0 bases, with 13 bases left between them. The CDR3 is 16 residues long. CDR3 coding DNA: TGTGCCAGCAGCTATTACAAACTGCTCTCTGGAAACACCATATATTTT. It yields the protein CASSYYKLLSGNTIYF.

CDR3: CASSQDRVYGYTF. CDR3 in DNA: TGTGCCAGCAGTCAGGACAGGGTTTATGGCTACACCTTC. The chain couples TRBV11-3 to TRBJ1-2; TRBD1 aligns across 8 bases. CDR1 and CDR2 (germline): SGHNT, YENEEA. This CDR3 spans 13 amino acids. Germline trimming cut 6 bases from V and 5 bases from J; bases unmatched to any gene: 5.

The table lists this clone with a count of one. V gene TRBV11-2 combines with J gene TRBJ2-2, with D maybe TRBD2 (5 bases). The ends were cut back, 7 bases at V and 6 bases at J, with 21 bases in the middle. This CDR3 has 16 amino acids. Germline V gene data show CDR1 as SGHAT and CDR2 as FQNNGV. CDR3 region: CASTYREGPLSGELFF. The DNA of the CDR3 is TGTGCCAGCACCTACAGAGAGGGTCCGTTGTCCGGGGAGCTGTTTTTT.

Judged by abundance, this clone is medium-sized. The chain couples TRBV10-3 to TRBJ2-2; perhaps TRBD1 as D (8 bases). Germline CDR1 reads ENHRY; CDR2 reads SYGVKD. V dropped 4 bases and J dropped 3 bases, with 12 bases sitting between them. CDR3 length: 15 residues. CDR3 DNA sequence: TGTGCCATCAGTGGGACAGGGAGGGACACCGGGGAGCTGTTTTTT. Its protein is CAISGTGRDTGELFF.

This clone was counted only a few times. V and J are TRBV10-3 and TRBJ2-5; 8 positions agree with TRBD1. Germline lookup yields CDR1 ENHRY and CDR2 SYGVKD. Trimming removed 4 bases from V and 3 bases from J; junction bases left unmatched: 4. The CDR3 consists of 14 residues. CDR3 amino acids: CAISAGTGEETQYF. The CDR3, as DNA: TGTGCCATCAGTGCTGGGACAGGCGAAGAGACCCAGTACTTC.

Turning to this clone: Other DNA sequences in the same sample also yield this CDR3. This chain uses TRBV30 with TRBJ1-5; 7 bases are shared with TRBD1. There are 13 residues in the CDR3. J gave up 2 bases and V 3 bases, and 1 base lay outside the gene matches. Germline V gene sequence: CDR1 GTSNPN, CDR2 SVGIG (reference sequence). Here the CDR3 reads CAWSGQGNQPQHF. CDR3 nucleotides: TGTGCCTGGAGCGGACAGGGCAATCAGCCCCAGCATTTT. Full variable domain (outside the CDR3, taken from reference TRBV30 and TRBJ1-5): SQTIHQWPATLVQPVGSPLSLECTVEGTSNPNLYWYRQAAGRGLQLLFYSVGIGQISSEVPQNLSASRPQDRQFILSSKKLLLSDSGFYLCAWSGQGNQPQHFGDGTRLSIL.

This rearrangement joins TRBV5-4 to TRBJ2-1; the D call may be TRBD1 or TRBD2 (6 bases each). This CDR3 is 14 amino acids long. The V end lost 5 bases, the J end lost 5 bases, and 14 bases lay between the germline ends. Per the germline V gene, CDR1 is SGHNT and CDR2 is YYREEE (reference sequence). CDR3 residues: CASRSGATNNEQFF. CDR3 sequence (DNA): TGTGCCAGCAGGTCGGGGGCCACCAACAATGAGCAGTTCTTC.

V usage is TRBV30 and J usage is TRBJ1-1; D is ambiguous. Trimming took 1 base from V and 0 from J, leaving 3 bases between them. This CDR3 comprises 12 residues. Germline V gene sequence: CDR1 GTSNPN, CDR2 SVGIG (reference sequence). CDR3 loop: CAWSGMNTEAFF. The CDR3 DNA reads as TGTGCCTGGAGTGGGATGAACACTGAAGCTTTCTTT.

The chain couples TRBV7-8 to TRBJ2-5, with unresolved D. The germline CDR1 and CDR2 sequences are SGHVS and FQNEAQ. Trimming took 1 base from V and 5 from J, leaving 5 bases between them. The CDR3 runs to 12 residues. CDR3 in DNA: TGTGCCAGCAGCTTAGAGGTGGAGACCCAGTACTTC. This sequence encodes CASSLEVETQYF. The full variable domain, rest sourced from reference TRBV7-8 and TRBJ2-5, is GAGVSQSPRYKVAKRGQDVALRCDPISGHVSLFWYQQALGQGPEFLTYFQNEAQLDKSGLPSDRFFAERPEGSVSTLKIQRTQQEDSAVYLCASSLEVETQYFGPGTRLLVL.

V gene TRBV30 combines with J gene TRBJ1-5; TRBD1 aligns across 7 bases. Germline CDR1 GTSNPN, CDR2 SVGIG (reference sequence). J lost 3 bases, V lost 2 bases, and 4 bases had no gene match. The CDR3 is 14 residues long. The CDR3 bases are TGTGCCTGGAGTCCGGGACAGATCAATCAGCCCCAGCATTTT. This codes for CAWSPGQINQPQHF.

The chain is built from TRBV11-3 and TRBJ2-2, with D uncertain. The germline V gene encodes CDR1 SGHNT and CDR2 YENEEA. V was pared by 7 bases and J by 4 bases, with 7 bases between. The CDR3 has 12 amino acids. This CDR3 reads CASIKSTGELFF. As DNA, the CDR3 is TGTGCCAGCATTAAGTCCACCGGGGAGCTGTTTTTT.

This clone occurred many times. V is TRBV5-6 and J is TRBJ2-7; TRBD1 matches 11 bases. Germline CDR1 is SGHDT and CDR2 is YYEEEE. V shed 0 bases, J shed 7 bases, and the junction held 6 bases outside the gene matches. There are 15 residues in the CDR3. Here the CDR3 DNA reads TGTGCCAGCAGCTTGGACGGGACAGGGGGAAGGGAGCAGTACTTC. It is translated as CASSLDGTGGREQYF.

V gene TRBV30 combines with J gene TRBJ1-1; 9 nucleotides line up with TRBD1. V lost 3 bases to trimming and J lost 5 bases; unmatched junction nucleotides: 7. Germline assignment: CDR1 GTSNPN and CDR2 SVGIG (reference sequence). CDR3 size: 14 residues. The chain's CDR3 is CAWRSTGGWTEAFF. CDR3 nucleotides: TGTGCCTGGAGGTCAACAGGGGGCTGGACTGAAGCTTTCTTT.

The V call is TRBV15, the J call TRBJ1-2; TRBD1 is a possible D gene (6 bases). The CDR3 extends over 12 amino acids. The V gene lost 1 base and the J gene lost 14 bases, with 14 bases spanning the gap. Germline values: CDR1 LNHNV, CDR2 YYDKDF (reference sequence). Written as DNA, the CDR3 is TGTGCCACCAGCAGAGGGGGGCTCTACATGACCTTC. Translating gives CATSRGGLYMTF.

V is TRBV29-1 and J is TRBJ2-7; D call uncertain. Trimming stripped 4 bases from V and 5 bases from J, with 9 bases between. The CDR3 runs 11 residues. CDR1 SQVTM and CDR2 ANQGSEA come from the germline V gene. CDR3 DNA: TGCAGCGTTGCGGATTTGGACGAGCAGTACTTC. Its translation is CSVADLDEQYF.

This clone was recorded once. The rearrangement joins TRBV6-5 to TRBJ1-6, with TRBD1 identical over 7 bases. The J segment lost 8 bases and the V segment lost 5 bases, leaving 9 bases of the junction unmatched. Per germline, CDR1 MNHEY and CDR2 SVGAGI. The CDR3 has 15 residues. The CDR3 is CASSRTGPRDSPLHF. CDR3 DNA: TGTGCCAGCAGTAGGACAGGACCGCGAGATTCACCCCTCCACTTT.

CDR3: CASSQDSSNSPLHF. For the CDR3, the DNA is TGTGCCAGCTCCCAGGACAGTTCGAATTCACCCCTCCACTTT. The V gene is TRBV18, the J gene TRBJ1-6, with D perhaps TRBD1 (6 bases). Trimming stripped 6 bases from V and 7 bases from J, with 13 bases between. There are 14 residues in the CDR3. Germline CDR1 KGHSH, CDR2 LQKENI.

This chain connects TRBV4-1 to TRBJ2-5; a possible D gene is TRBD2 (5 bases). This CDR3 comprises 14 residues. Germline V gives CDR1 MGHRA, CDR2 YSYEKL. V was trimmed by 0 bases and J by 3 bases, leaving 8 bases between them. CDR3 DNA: TGCGCCAGCAGCCAAGAAAGGGAGAAAGAGACCCAGTACTTC. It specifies CASSQEREKETQYF.

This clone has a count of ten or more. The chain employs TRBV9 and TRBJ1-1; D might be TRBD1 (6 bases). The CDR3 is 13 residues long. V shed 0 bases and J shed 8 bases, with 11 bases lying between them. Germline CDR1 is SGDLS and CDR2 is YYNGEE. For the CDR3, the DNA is TGTGCCAGCAGCGTAGCCGTCGACAGGGAAGCTTTCTTT. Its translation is CASSVAVDREAFF.

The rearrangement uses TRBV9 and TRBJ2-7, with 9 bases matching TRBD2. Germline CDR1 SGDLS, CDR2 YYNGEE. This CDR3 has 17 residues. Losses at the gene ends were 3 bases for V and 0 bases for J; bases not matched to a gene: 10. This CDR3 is CASSAGAGGPFSYEQYF. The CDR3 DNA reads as TGTGCCAGCAGCGCGGGAGCGGGGGGCCCTTTCTCCTACGAGCAGTACTTC.

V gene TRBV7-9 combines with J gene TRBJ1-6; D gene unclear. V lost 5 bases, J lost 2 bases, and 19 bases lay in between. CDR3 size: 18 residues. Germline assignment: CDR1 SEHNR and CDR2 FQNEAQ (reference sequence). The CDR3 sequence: CASSIDGRSAAYNSPLHF. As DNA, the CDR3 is TGTGCCAGCAGCATAGATGGGCGGTCGGCCGCCTATAATTCACCCCTCCACTTT.

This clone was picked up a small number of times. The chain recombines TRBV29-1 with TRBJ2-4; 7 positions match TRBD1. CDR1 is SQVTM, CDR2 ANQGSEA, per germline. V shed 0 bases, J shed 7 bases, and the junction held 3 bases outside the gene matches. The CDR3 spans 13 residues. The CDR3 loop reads CSVEEGGRNIQYF. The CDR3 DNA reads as TGCAGCGTTGAAGAAGGGGGCCGGAACATTCAGTACTTC.

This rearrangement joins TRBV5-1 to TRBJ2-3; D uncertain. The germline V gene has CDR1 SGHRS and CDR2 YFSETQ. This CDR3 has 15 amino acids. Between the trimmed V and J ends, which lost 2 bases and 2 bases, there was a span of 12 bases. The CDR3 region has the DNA TGCGCCAGCAGCTTCCCTCGTAGCTCCACAGATACGCAGTATTTT. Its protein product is CASSFPRSSTDTQYF.

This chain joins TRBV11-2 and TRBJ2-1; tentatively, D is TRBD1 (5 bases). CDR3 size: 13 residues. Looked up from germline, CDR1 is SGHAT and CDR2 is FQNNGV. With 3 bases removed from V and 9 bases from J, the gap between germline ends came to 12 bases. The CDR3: CASSFGRVFEQFF. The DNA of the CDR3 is TGTGCCAGCAGCTTCGGCAGGGTGTTTGAGCAGTTCTTC.

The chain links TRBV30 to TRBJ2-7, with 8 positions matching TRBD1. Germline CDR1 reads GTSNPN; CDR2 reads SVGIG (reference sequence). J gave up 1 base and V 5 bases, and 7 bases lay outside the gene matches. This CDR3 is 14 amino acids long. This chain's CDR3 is CAWGGTGPSYEQYF. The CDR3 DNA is TGTGCCTGGGGTGGGACAGGCCCTTCCTACGAGCAGTACTTC.

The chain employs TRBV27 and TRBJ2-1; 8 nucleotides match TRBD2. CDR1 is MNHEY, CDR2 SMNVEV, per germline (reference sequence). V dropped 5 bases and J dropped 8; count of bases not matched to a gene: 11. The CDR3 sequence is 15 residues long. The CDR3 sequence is CASSSPGLGVYEQFF. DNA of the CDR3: TGTGCCAGCAGTAGTCCGGGACTAGGAGTCTATGAGCAGTTCTTC.

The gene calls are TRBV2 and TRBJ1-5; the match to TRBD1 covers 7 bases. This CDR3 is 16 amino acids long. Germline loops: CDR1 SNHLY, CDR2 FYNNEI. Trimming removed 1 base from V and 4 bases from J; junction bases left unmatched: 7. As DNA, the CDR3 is TGTGCCAGCAGTGAAGTACAGGGGTTGGAGAATCAGCCCCAGCATTTT. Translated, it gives CASSEVQGLENQPQHF.